The next 12 T cell receptor beta chains were all read from a single sample in a study of T cells in Graves' hyperthyroidism and ophthalmopathy. The investigators amplified TCR beta CDR3 regions from RNA transcripts. First-round RT-PCR of the TCR CDR3 relied on the HTBI primer set. TCRdb independently ran MiXCR on the multiplex PCR reads; one entry per CDR3 protein. The sample lists about 640,000 distinct CDR3 sequences, 20% to 25% occurring once. The sequenced material came from blood. The receptors here all came from a man aged 30 to 39 with Graves' ophthalmopathy.

This sequence joins TRBV11-3 and TRBJ2-3; D unclear. With 5 bases removed from V and 1 base from J, the gap between germline ends came to 10 bases. The CDR3 length is 14 residues. Germline CDR1 reads SGHNT; CDR2 reads YENEEA. DNA for the CDR3: TGTGCCAGCAGCGAGGTCGGAGGCACAGATACGCAGTATTTT. Protein: CASSEVGGTDTQYF.

This clonotype was seen more than once but under ten times. The chain recombines TRBV7-9 with TRBJ2-7; possibly TRBD1 for D (6 bases). From germline, CDR1 is SEHNR and CDR2 FQNEAQ (reference sequence). V was pared by 6 bases and J by 6 bases, with 21 bases between. This CDR3 comprises 15 residues. The CDR3 coding sequence is TGTGCCAGCAGTCACGTCAGGGGAGTCCCTTCCGAGCAGTACTTC. This gives the protein CASSHVRGVPSEQYF. Full variable domain (remainder filled in from reference TRBV7-9 and TRBJ2-7): DTGVSQNPRHKITKRGQNVTFRCDPISEHNRLYWYRQTLGQGPEFLTYFQNEAQLEKSRLLSDRFSAERPKGSFSTLEIQRTEQGDSAMYLCASSHVRGVPSEQYFGPGTRLTVT.

The CDR3 nucleotides are TGCAGTGCTAGAGACTCAAAACTAGCGGGAGGTCGAAATGAGCAGTTCTTC. Translating gives CSARDSKLAGGRNEQFF. The chain uses TRBV20-1 and TRBJ2-1, with TRBD2 matching 12 bases. Per germline, CDR1 DFQATT and CDR2 SNEGSKA (reference sequence). The CDR3 sequence is 17 residues long. V shed 0 bases, J shed 7 bases, and the junction held 10 bases outside the gene matches.

The chain recombines TRBV20-1 with TRBJ1-1; D remains unclear. Trimming stripped 0 bases from V and 2 bases from J, with 16 bases between. Looked up from germline, CDR1 is DFQATT and CDR2 is SNEGSKA (reference sequence). CDR3 length equals 16 residues. The CDR3: CSARDGIGSVNTEAFF. CDR3 bases: TGCAGTGCTAGAGATGGAATAGGCAGCGTAAACACTGAAGCTTTCTTT.

This clonotype was seen a handful of times. This chain joins TRBV3-1 and TRBJ2-1, with 7 bases fitting TRBD2. The CDR3 loop spans 14 amino acids. Trimming cost V 6 bases and J 6 bases; bases outside gene matches: 8. CDR1 is LGHDT and CDR2 is YNNKEL in the germline V gene (reference sequence). The CDR3 DNA sequence: TGTGCCAGCAGGGGAGCGGGACGATCCAATGAGCAGTTCTTC. This sequence encodes CASRGAGRSNEQFF.

This clonotype was found a few times. The chain links TRBV27 to TRBJ2-7; TRBD1 aligns across 9 bases. This CDR3 is built from 14 residues. Germline V CDR1 and CDR2: MNHEY, SMNVEV (reference sequence). Unmatched junction bases numbered 8, after V lost 5 bases and J lost 6 bases. CDR3 nucleotides: TGTGCCAGCAGTACCGGGACAGGGTTTAGCGAGCAGTACTTC. It codes for CASSTGTGFSEQYF.

This clonotype was seen many times. This chain connects TRBV28 to TRBJ2-7; 10 nucleotides line up with TRBD2. Trimming at V came to 7 bases and at J to 2 bases, leaving 2 bases not matched to a gene. Per germline, CDR1 MDHEN and CDR2 SYDVKM. This CDR3 has 13 residues. The CDR3 nucleotides are TGTGCCAGCAAGCGGGAGGGACCCTACGAGCAGTACTTC. Its translation is CASKREGPYEQYF.

This clonotype was observed many times. V and J are TRBV11-2 and TRBJ1-4; no clear D gene. There are 12 residues in the CDR3. Germline CDR1 SGHAT, CDR2 FQNNGV. Trimming cost V 0 bases and J 6 bases, with 2 bases left between them. CDR3 loop: CASSLDDEKLFF. The DNA of the CDR3 is TGTGCCAGCAGCTTAGATGATGAAAAACTGTTTTTT. Combining the CDR3 with reference TRBV11-2 and TRBJ1-4 gives the whole variable domain EAGVAQSPRYKIIEKRQSVAFWCNPISGHATLYWYQQILGQGPKLLIQFQNNGVVDDSQLPKDRFSAERLKGVDSTLKIQPAKLEDSAVYLCASSLDDEKLFFGSGTQLSVL.

There are many counts of this clonotype. The chain joins TRBV2 to TRBJ1-4; no firm D call. The CDR3 consists of 13 residues. The germline V gene has CDR1 SNHLY and CDR2 FYNNEI. Trimming took 6 bases from V and 7 from J, leaving 12 bases between them. CDR3 loop: CASREQWGEKLFF. The CDR3 DNA sequence: TGTGCCAGCAGGGAGCAGTGGGGTGAAAAACTGTTTTTT.

The chain couples TRBV7-9 to TRBJ2-7; TRBD2 agrees at 13 bases. Germline assignment: CDR1 SEHNR and CDR2 FQNEAQ (reference sequence). The ends lost 5 bases at V and 0 bases at J; junction bases unmatched: 13. The CDR3 loop spans 19 amino acids. The CDR3 region is CASSGWDTRTSGGSYEQYF. The DNA for the CDR3 is TGTGCCAGCAGCGGATGGGACACCCGGACTAGCGGGGGCTCCTACGAGCAGTACTTC.

This clonotype was counted between two and nine times. The genes are TRBV28 and TRBJ2-1; 9 bases are a match to TRBD2. The CDR3 consists of 14 residues. Germline loops: CDR1 MDHEN, CDR2 SYDVKM. V lost 7 bases to trimming and J lost 3 bases; unmatched junction nucleotides: 4. Here the CDR3 reads CASTGTSIYNEQFF. The CDR3 coding sequence is TGTGCCAGCACGGGGACTAGCATCTACAATGAGCAGTTCTTC.

This clonotype occurred a few times. The V call is TRBV3-1, the J call TRBJ2-1, with 9 bases matching TRBD2. The CDR3 sequence is 14 residues long. Germline-derived CDR1 and CDR2 are LGHDT and YNNKEL (reference sequence). The V gene end was trimmed by 4 bases and the J gene end by 6 bases; junction bases not matched to a gene: 4. CDR3: CASSREREVNEQFF. DNA for the CDR3: TGTGCCAGCAGCCGGGAGCGGGAGGTCAATGAGCAGTTCTTC.